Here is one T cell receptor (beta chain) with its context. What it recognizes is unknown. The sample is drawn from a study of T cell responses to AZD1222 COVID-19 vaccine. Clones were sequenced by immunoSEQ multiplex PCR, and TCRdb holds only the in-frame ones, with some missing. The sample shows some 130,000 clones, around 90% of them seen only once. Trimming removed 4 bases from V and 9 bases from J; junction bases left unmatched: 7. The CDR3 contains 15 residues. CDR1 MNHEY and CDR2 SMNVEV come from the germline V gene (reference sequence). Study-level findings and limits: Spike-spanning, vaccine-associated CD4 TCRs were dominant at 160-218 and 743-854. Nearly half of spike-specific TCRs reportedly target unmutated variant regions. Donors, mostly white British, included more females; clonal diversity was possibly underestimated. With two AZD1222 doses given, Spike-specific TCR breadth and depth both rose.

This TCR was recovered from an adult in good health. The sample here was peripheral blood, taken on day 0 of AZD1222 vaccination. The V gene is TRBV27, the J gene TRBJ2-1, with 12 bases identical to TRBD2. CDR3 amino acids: CASSYSLAGGLEQFF. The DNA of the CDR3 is TGTGCCAGCAGTTACTCTCTAGCGGGGGGGCTTGAGCAGTTCTTC.